The entry below gives a single T cell receptor (beta chain) sequence along with its context. The antigen remains undetermined. Germline V lookup: CDR1 MNHEY, CDR2 SVGAGI. The CDR3 has 15 residues. V lost 6 bases and J lost 2; bases outside the gene matches: 10. The sample comes from a study of cytomegalovirus exposure and HLA in healthy donors. Study as a whole: Drawn from HLA-typed donors, about 85 million unique TCRs were held in an early data release. Broader study findings: It is likely that the observed cluster of highly shared sequence variants was a sequencing artifact. A prior analysis recorded that most TCR beta V segments were productive about 90% or about 30% of the time.

With 60 Vbeta and 13 Jbeta primers, the PCR was carried out. Methods used by the authors: The authors later counted roughly 77 million unique TCR beta chains, 9 million to 14 million of them shared. Sequenced by immunoSEQ multiplex PCR; TCRdb stores in-frame clones only, minus some. For V, J and clone size, that table is used; D and trimming come from the DNA. The top ten hold around 4.7% of the sample, which has tens of thousands of clones, 80% seen once. The rearrangement links TRBV6-5 to TRBJ2-7; TRBD2 agrees at 7 bases. The clonotype originates from a woman in her twenties or thirties in good health and CMV-seronegative. Source material: PBMCs. CDR3 bases: TGTGCCAGCAGCCCTATAGCGGGTCTAACCTACGAGCAGTACTTC. Its translation: CASSPIAGLTYEQYF.